This T cell receptor beta chain is drawn from a study of cytomegalovirus exposure and HLA in healthy donors. Assay: immunoSEQ multiplex PCR; the TCRdb copy retains only in-frame clones and omits some. The data hold about 220,000 clones, with about 83% observed a single time. V gave up 1 base and J gave up 1 base; unmatched junction bases: 3. The germline V gene has CDR1 GTSNPN and CDR2 SVGIG (reference sequence). The CDR3 is 14 amino acids. Study-level findings and limits: Accounts indicate the classifier identified cytomegalovirus status with strong specificity and sensitivity. Within the approximately 110 validation repertoires, first-cohort TCR clusters tended to co-occur, according to a later analysis. The listing of roughly 160 TCR beta chains classed them as cytomegalovirus-associated.

Notes on this clone: What it recognizes is unknown.

Material for sequencing was PBMCs. The chain employs TRBV30 and TRBJ2-7; 8 bases map to TRBD2. The origin of this receptor is a man aged 18 to 29 in good health and CMV-seronegative. In DNA form, the CDR3 reads TGTGCCTGGAGTGGATTAGCGGGGTCCTACGAGCAGTACTTC. Translation: CAWSGLAGSYEQYF. The whole variable domain, remainder taken from reference TRBV30 and TRBJ2-7, is SQTIHQWPATLVQPVGSPLSLECTVEGTSNPNLYWYRQAAGRGLQLLFYSVGIGQISSEVPQNLSASRPQDRQFILSSKKLLLSDSGFYLCAWSGLAGSYEQYFGPGTRLTVT.